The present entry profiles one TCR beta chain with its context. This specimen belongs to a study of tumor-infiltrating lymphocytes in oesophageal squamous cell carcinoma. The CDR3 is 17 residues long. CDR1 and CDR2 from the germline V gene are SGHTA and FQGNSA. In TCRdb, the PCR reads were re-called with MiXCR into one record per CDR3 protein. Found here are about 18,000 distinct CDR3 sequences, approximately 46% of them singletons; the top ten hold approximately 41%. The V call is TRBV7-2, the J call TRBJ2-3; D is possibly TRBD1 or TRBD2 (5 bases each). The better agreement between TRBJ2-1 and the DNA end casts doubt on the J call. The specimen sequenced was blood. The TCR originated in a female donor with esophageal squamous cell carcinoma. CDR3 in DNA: TGTGCCAGCAGCTTAGGTGGGACCCACCTACCCAGCTACGAGCAGTTCTTC. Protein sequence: CASSLGGTHLPSYEQFF.